The 28 T cell receptor beta chains below come from one sample, sequenced in a study of OX40 agonist ivuxolimab in advanced cancers. Data came from immunoSEQ multiplex PCR; TCRdb stores just in-frame clones and leaves some out. The sample lists about 48,000 clones, approximately 84% occurring once. The source was CD4+ or CD8+ T cells sorted from blood, collected in a trial of the OX40 agonist ivuxolimab. These receptors were taken from an adult with an advanced solid tumor such as melanoma, head and neck, liver or kidney cancer.

A word on this clone: The junction departs from germline at one end; a sequencing error may be responsible. This rearrangement joins TRBV7-7 to TRBJ2-2, with 7 bases lining up with TRBD1. Germline CDR1 and CDR2: SSHAT and FNYEAQ (reference sequence). CDR3 length: 14 amino acids. The CDR3 here is CASSTGEGTGELFF. CDR3 bases: TGTGCTAGCAGCACAGGGGAAGGGACCGGGGAGCTGTTTTTT.

This chain joins TRBV5-4 and TRBJ2-5; the match to TRBD2 covers 9 bases. Germline V gives CDR1 SGHNT, CDR2 YYREEE (reference sequence). V lost 4 bases, J lost 3 bases, and 7 bases stayed unmatched. The CDR3 covers 15 residues. The chain's CDR3 is CASSPAGGAEETQYF. The DNA of the CDR3 is TGTGCCAGCAGCCCGGCGGGGGGGGCGGAAGAGACCCAGTACTTC.

This clone turned up a few times. The chain carries TRBV10-3 and TRBJ2-7; D is ambiguous. In germline, CDR1 is ENHRY, CDR2 SYGVKD. The CDR3 is 13 residues long. V lost 4 bases, J lost 5 bases, and 12 bases lay in between. For the CDR3, the DNA is TGTGCCATCAGTGTCGTGTCAGGTAACGAGCAGTACTTC. It codes for CAISVVSGNEQYF.

The table lists this clone with a count of one. The chain has TRBV7-8 and TRBJ1-6, with D unresolved. Trimming left V 5 bases short and J 8 bases short, with 13 bases between. CDR1 is SGHVS, CDR2 FQNEAQ, per germline. The CDR3 is made up of 14 amino acids. CDR3 in amino acids: CASSPGGYHSPLHF. The CDR3 nucleotides read TGTGCCAGCAGCCCCGGCGGGTATCATTCACCCCTCCACTTT.

This chain connects TRBV7-3 to TRBJ2-3; the D gene is possibly TRBD1 (6 bases). The CDR3 has 15 amino acids. In germline, CDR1 is SGHTA, CDR2 FQGTGA. V gave up 3 bases and J gave up 2 bases, with 12 bases separating them. In DNA form, the CDR3 reads TGTGCCAGCAGCTTCGCCCCAGGGGCCACAGATACGCAGTATTTT. The encoded protein is CASSFAPGATDTQYF.

This clone was picked up one time. The V and J genes are TRBV7-3 and TRBJ2-6, with 7 bases lining up with TRBD1. CDR1 is SGHTA, CDR2 FQGTGA, per germline. V lost 4 bases to trimming and J lost 0 bases; unmatched junction nucleotides: 9. This CDR3 has 18 residues. The CDR3 spells CASSSPGQARSGANVLTF. Written as DNA, the CDR3 is TGTGCCAGCAGCTCCCCCGGACAGGCCCGCTCTGGGGCCAACGTCCTGACTTTC.

The rearrangement links TRBV19 to TRBJ2-3; TRBD2 matches 7 bases. Germline CDR1 reads LNHDA; CDR2 reads SQIVND (reference sequence). The CDR3 runs 14 residues. The junction had 6 bases not matched to a gene; V was cut back by 3 bases and J by 6 bases. Here the CDR3 DNA reads TGTGCCAGTAGTATCCAGACTAGCTTGGATACGCAGTATTTT. This sequence encodes CASSIQTSLDTQYF.

V usage is TRBV25-1 and J usage is TRBJ2-2, with TRBD1 as a possible D gene (6 bases). V lost 10 bases, J lost 7 bases, and 16 bases lay in between. CDR3 length: 13 amino acids. Germline assignment: CDR1 MGHDK and CDR2 SYGVNS. The CDR3 DNA is TGTGCCACCGTAGACAGGATAATCGGGGAGCTGTTTTTT. It specifies CATVDRIIGELFF. Supplemented by reference TRBV25-1 and TRBJ2-2, the full variable domain reads EADIYQTPRYLVIGTGKKITLECSQTMGHDKMYWYQQDPGMELHLIHYSYGVNSTEKGDLSSESTVSRIRTEHFPLTLESARPSHTSQYLCATVDRIIGELFFGEGSRLTVL.

The chain joins TRBV9 to TRBJ2-3, with a possible D match to TRBD2 (6 bases). This CDR3 comprises 14 residues. The germline CDR1 and CDR2 sequences are SGDLS and YYNGEE. Trimming took 1 base from V and 4 from J, leaving 10 bases between them. The CDR3 reads CASSVNGRADTQYF. CDR3 bases: TGTGCCAGCAGCGTAAACGGGAGAGCAGATACGCAGTATTTT. The entire variable domain, with the rest obtained from reference TRBV9 and TRBJ2-3, is as follows: DSGVTQTPKHLITATGQRVTLRCSPRSGDLSVYWYQQSLDQGLQFLIQYYNGEERAKGNILERFSAQQFPDLHSELNLSSLELGDSALYFCASSVNGRADTQYFGPGTRLTVL.

This chain connects TRBV7-2 to TRBJ1-2, with 9 bases that match TRBD1. Germline loops: CDR1 SGHTA, CDR2 FQGNSA. Trimming took 1 base from V and 6 from J; bases not matched to a gene: 0. CDR3 length: 13 amino acids. The CDR3 reads CASSLGDRDGYTF. The CDR3, as DNA: TGTGCCAGCAGCTTAGGGGACAGGGATGGCTACACCTTC.

V gene TRBV18 combines with J gene TRBJ1-5, with D hard to call. The CDR3 runs to 13 residues. The V end was cut by 2 bases, the J end by 6 bases, with 8 bases between. The germline V gene has CDR1 KGHSH and CDR2 LQKENI. CDR3 DNA sequence: TGTGCCAGCTCACCAGGGCTCACTCAGCCCCAGCATTTT. This sequence encodes CASSPGLTQPQHF.

The chain has TRBV29-1 and TRBJ1-2, with a weak D call TRBD1 (5 bases). The CDR3 sequence is 12 residues long. The V and J ends lost 7 bases and 4 bases respectively, with 13 bases between them. Germline assignment: CDR1 SQVTM and CDR2 ANQGSEA. CDR3: CSGLGEGYGYTF. The CDR3 DNA is TGCAGCGGACTAGGGGAGGGCTATGGCTACACCTTC.

The genes are TRBV7-9 and TRBJ1-4; 7 positions match TRBD1. Germline assignment: CDR1 SEHNR and CDR2 FQNEAQ (reference sequence). This CDR3 has 15 residues. V trimming: 1 base; J trimming: 8 bases; junction bases outside the gene matches: 7. This CDR3 is CASSLDGGGREKLFF. As DNA, the CDR3 is TGTGCCAGCAGCTTAGACGGAGGGGGCCGGGAAAAACTGTTTTTT.

The chain is built from TRBV2 and TRBJ2-1; D gene ambiguous. The germline CDR1 and CDR2 sequences are SNHLY and FYNNEI. This CDR3 contains 11 residues. Trimming left V 4 bases short and J 4 bases short, with 2 bases between. Written as DNA, the CDR3 is TGTGCCAGCAGTGTTTACAATGAGCAGTTCTTC. Its protein is CASSVYNEQFF.

V and J are TRBV2 and TRBJ1-5; D is ambiguous. Germline assignment: CDR1 SNHLY and CDR2 FYNNEI. Trimming cost V 8 bases and J 4 bases, with 15 bases left between them. CDR3 length: 14 amino acids. This CDR3 reads CASGPTDYNQPQHF. Written as DNA, the CDR3 is TGTGCCAGCGGGCCGACGGACTATAATCAGCCCCAGCATTTT.

This clone was observed once. The chain is built from TRBV6-5 and TRBJ2-1; either TRBD1 or TRBD2 may supply D (5 bases each). The CDR3 runs 10 residues. V dropped 8 bases and J dropped 15 bases, with 14 bases sitting between them. CDR1 and CDR2 from the germline V gene are MNHEY and SVGAGI. The CDR3 DNA is TGTGCCAGCGGGGCCCCTAGCCGGTTCTTC. Encoded protein: CASGAPSRFF.

This clone was seen only once. The chain joins TRBV7-2 to TRBJ2-3; D may correspond to TRBD1 or TRBD2 (5 bases each). CDR1 is SGHTA and CDR2 is FQGNSA in the germline V gene. V was clipped by 4 bases and J by 0 bases, with 14 bases between them. The CDR3 spans 16 residues. The CDR3 protein is CASSWGGGASTDTQYF. CDR3 DNA sequence: TGTGCCAGCAGCTGGGGTGGGGGAGCTAGCACAGATACGCAGTATTTT.

In its sample, this clone was seen once. The CDR3 region is CASSVEGGMGEAFF. The CDR3 nucleotides are TGCGCCAGCAGTGTGGAGGGCGGAATGGGTGAAGCTTTCTTT. V gene TRBV10-2 combines with J gene TRBJ1-1; D not resolved. V was clipped by 4 bases and J by 7 bases, with 16 bases between them. Germline V CDR1 and CDR2: WSHSY, SAAADI. There are 14 residues in the CDR3.

CDR3 region: CASSQGAPGNNSPLHF. CDR3 DNA: TGCGCCAGCAGCCAAGGAGCTCCGGGGAATAATTCACCCCTCCACTTT. This chain connects TRBV4-3 to TRBJ1-6; D gene unclear. This CDR3 is built from 16 residues. Germline V gene data show CDR1 as LGHNA and CDR2 as YSLEER. V lost 1 base to trimming and J lost 5 bases, with 12 bases between them.

The chain combines TRBV6-1 with TRBJ2-7; 7 nucleotides match TRBD1. Germline CDR1 reads MNHNS; CDR2 reads SASEGT. Trimming cost V 6 bases and J 7 bases; bases outside gene matches: 12. This CDR3 comprises 14 residues. CDR3 region: CASRRTGQLHEQYF. The CDR3, as DNA: TGTGCCAGCAGACGGACAGGACAGCTTCATGAGCAGTACTTC.

Comment on this clone: The junction and the germline gene differ at one end; a read error may be behind it. V is TRBV9 and J is TRBJ2-6, with D perhaps matching TRBD1 or TRBD2 (5 bases each). The CDR3 runs 16 residues. Germline V gives CDR1 SGDLS, CDR2 YYNGEE. CDR3 sequence (DNA): TGTGCCAACAGCGGAACGGGGCTTTCTGGGGCCAACGTCCTGACTTTC. Amino acid sequence: CANSGTGLSGANVLTF.

This chain joins TRBV6-1 and TRBJ2-2, with D hard to call. This CDR3 is 15 amino acids long. V gave up 6 bases and J gave up 4 bases, with 15 bases separating them. Germline assignment: CDR1 MNHNS and CDR2 SASEGT. The CDR3 DNA is TGTGCCAGCAGAGACTTCGGAAACCCCACCGGGGAGCTGTTTTTT. Translation gives CASRDFGNPTGELFF.

This sequence joins TRBV18 and TRBJ2-1; 9 bases map to TRBD2. Germline CDR1 is KGHSH and CDR2 is LQKENI. With V trimmed by 3 bases and J by 9 bases, 9 bases remained unmatched. This CDR3 region has 15 residues. CDR3 DNA sequence: TGTGCCAGCTCACCCCCCGGGACTAGCTGGGGTGAGCAGTTCTTC. This sequence encodes CASSPPGTSWGEQFF.

The sample holds a few counts of this clone. The chain joins TRBV19 to TRBJ1-1, with D hard to call. Trimming removed 1 base from V and 8 bases from J, with 14 bases in between. The CDR3 has 14 amino acids. Germline values: CDR1 LNHDA, CDR2 SQIVND (reference sequence). As DNA, the CDR3 is TGTGCCAGTAGTATAGCGGATCGGACGATGGAAGCTTTCTTT. It is translated as CASSIADRTMEAFF. Based on the CDR3 plus reference TRBV19 and TRBJ1-1, the full variable domain is DGGITQSPKYLFRKEGQNVTLSCEQNLNHDAMYWYRQDPGQGLRLIYYSQIVNDFQKGDIAEGYSVSREKKESFPLTVTSAQKNPTAFYLCASSIADRTMEAFFGQGTRLTVV.

The gene calls are TRBV7-2 and TRBJ2-3; D is possibly TRBD1 or TRBD2 (5 bases each). The CDR3 covers 14 residues. The V gene lost 5 bases and the J gene lost 11 bases, with 20 bases spanning the gap. Germline CDR1 reads SGHTA; CDR2 reads FQGNSA. The CDR3 bases are TGTGCCAGCAGCCCGAGTCGAGGGGCCAGGGAGCAGTATTTT. This encodes CASSPSRGAREQYF.

CDR3 loop: CASSPVGQAEKLFF. CDR3 coding DNA: TGTGCCAGTAGTCCGGTTGGGCAGGCTGAAAAACTGTTTTTT. The gene calls are TRBV19 and TRBJ1-4, with D uncertain. This CDR3 spans 14 amino acids. Germline loops: CDR1 LNHDA, CDR2 SQIVND (reference sequence). The V end lost 5 bases, the J end lost 7 bases, and 14 bases lay between the germline ends.

A few counts support this clone. V is TRBV7-8 and J is TRBJ1-5; D remains ambiguous. The V gene's germline CDR1 is SGHVS and CDR2 FQNEAQ. This CDR3 region has 14 residues. V lost 1 base, J lost 9 bases, and 13 bases lay in between. The CDR3 region is CASSLGRRGPPQHF. DNA of the CDR3: TGTGCCAGCAGCTTAGGAAGGAGAGGGCCGCCCCAGCATTTT.

This rearrangement joins TRBV29-1 to TRBJ1-5; D call uncertain. The CDR3 sequence is 13 residues long. Trimming took off 3 bases at V and 0 bases at J, with 6 bases between the two ends. Germline assignment: CDR1 SQVTM and CDR2 ANQGSEA. In DNA form, the CDR3 reads TGCAGCGTTGAGACGACTAGCAATCAGCCCCAGCATTTT. This codes for CSVETTSNQPQHF.